The clone carrying this TCR beta chain was seen at least ten times. Trimming removed 3 bases at V and 3 bases at J, with 12 bases between. The length of the CDR3 is 14 residues. Germline-derived CDR1 and CDR2 are LGHNA and YNFKEQ. This entry belongs to a study of T-cell reconstitution after alpha-beta-depleted transplantation in children. Preparation of the TCRbeta library involved a method that used unique molecular identifiers. TCRdb used MiXCR to reprocess the PCR reads, holding one entry per CDR3 protein. The sample holds about 610,000 distinct CDR3 sequences, about 10% seen once. V gene TRBV4-2 combines with J gene TRBJ2-7; TRBD1 or TRBD2 may be the D gene (5 bases each). The starting material was PBMCs from the stem cell graft donor, obtained from the stem cell graft. The receptor was isolated from a human donor who donated a stem cell graft to a child with acute myeloid leukemia. CDR3 region: CASSHPRGDYEQYF. As DNA, the CDR3 is TGTGCCAGCAGCCACCCACGAGGGGACTACGAGCAGTACTTC.